This T cell receptor (beta chain) was observed in a study of cytomegalovirus exposure and HLA in healthy donors. Comments on this clone: Its specificity is not known.

General study findings and limits: A later analysis associated 16,000 or so TCR beta sequences with HLA alleles at a 0.05 false discovery rate. Within an earlier analysis, most TCR beta V segments proved productive either about 90% or about 30% of the time. Some V segments, TRBV6-2 and TRBV6-3 among them, were indistinguishable and were therefore excluded.

Deletions cut 0 bases from V and 0 bases from J, with 13 bases between. Germline CDR1 SGHNT, CDR2 YYREEE (reference sequence). This CDR3 contains 17 residues. Researchers ran the PCR with 60 Vbeta and 13 Jbeta primers. Assay used: immunoSEQ multiplex PCR; TCRdb lists only in-frame clones, some missing. The sample consists of over 150,000 clones, roughly 80% of them appearing once. The rearrangement uses TRBV5-4 and TRBJ2-1; D remains unclear. The receptor was derived from a man aged 18 to 35 in good health and CMV-seronegative. The specimen was PBMCs. CDR3 loop: CASSLAGHSVSYNEQFF. The CDR3 DNA sequence: TGTGCCAGCAGCTTGGCGGGTCATTCGGTCTCCTACAATGAGCAGTTCTTC. Complete variable domain (other parts from reference TRBV5-4 and TRBJ2-1): ETGVTQSPTHLIKTRGQQVTLRCSSQSGHNTVSWYQQALGQGPQFIFQYYREEENGRGNFPPRFSGLQFPNYSSELNVNALELDDSALYLCASSLAGHSVSYNEQFFGPGTRLTVL.